Below, one T cell receptor beta chain is given with its context. This record belongs to a study of T cell changes during pregnancy in multiple sclerosis. CDR3 length: 16 amino acids. Germline lookup yields CDR1 MNHEY and CDR2 SMNVEV (reference sequence). Trimming shortened V by 9 bases and J by 0 bases, and 15 bases separated the two germline ends. The protocol was immunoSEQ multiplex PCR, while the TCRdb copy is restricted to in-frame clones and leaves out a portion. Of fewer than 60,000 clones listed, 95% are singletons. Here the sequenced sample was CD8+ T cells from peripheral blood mononuclear cells, taken in the first trimester of pregnancy. V gene TRBV27 combines with J gene TRBJ2-6; TRBD2 might be the D (5 bases). This sequence originates from a female donor with multiple sclerosis, enrolled in a pregnancy study. CDR3 loop: CARTSRGFSGANVLTF. Here the CDR3 DNA reads TGTGCCAGGACCTCCCGGGGATTCTCTGGGGCCAACGTCCTGACTTTC.